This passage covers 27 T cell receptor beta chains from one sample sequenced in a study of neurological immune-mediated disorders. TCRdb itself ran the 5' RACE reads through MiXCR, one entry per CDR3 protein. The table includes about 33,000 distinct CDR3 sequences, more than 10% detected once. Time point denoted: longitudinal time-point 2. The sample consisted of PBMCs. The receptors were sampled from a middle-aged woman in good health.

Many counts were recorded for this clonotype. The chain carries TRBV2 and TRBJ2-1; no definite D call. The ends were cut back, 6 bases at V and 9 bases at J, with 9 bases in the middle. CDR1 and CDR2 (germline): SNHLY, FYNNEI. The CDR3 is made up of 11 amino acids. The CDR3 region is CASSPVGEQFF. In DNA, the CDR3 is TGTGCCAGCAGCCCCGTCGGTGAGCAGTTCTTC.

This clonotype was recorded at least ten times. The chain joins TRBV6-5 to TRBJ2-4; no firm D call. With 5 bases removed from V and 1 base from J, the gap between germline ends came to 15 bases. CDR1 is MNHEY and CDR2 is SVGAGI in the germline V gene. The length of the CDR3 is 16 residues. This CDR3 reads CASSTDVRTAKNIQYF. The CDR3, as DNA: TGTGCCAGCAGTACCGACGTGCGTACGGCCAAAAACATTCAGTACTTC.

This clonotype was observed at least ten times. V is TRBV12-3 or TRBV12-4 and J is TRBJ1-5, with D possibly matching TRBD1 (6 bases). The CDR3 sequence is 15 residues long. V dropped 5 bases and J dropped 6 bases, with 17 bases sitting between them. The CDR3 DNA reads TGTGCCAGCAGTCCTGACAGGTATCCAGGTCAGCCCCAGCATTTT. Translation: CASSPDRYPGQPQHF.

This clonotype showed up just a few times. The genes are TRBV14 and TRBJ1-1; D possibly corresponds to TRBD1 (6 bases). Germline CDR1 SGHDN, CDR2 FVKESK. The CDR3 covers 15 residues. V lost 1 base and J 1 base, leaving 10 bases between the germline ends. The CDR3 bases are TGTGCCAGCAGCCAAGCCGGGGGGCGGAACACTGAAGCTTTCTTT. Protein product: CASSQAGGRNTEAFF. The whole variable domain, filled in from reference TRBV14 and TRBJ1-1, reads EAGVTQFPSHSVIEKGQTVTLRCDPISGHDNLYWYRRVMGKEIKFLLHFVKESKQDESGMPNNRFLAERTGGTYSTLKVQPAELEDSGVYFCASSQAGGRNTEAFFGQGTRLTVV.

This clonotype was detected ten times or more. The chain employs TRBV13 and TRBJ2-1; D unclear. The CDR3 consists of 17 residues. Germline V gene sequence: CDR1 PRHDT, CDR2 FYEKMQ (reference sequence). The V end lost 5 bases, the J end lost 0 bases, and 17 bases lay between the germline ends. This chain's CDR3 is CASSPKDPSSSYNEQFF. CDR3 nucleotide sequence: TGTGCCAGCAGCCCGAAGGACCCCTCGAGCTCCTACAATGAGCAGTTCTTC.

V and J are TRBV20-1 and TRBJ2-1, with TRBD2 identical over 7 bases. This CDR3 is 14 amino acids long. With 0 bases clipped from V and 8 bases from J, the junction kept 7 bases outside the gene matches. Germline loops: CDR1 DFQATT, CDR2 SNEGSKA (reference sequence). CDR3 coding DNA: TGCAGTGCTAGAGATGCGGGAGAGGGGTATGAGCAGTTCTTC. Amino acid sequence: CSARDAGEGYEQFF.

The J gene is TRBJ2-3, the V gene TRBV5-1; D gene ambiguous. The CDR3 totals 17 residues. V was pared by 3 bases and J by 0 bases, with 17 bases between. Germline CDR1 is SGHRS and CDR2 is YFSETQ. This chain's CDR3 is CASSYDPPSPSTDTQYF. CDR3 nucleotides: TGCGCCAGCAGCTACGATCCCCCGTCGCCTAGCACAGATACGCAGTATTTT.

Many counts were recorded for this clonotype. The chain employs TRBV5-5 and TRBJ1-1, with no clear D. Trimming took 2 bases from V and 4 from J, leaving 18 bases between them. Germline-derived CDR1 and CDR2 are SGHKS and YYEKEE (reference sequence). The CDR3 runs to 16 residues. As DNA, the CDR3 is TGTGCCAGCAGCTTTTACGGGAGGTCGGCGGCCACTGAAGCTTTCTTT. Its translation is CASSFYGRSAATEAFF.

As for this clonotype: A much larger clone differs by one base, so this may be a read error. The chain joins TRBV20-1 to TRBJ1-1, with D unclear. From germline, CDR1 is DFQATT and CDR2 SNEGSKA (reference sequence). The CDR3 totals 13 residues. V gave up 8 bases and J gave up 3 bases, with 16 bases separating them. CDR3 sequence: CSTNRGRDTEAFF. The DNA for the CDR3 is TGCAGTACCAACCGAGGGAGAGACACTGAAGCTTTCTTT.

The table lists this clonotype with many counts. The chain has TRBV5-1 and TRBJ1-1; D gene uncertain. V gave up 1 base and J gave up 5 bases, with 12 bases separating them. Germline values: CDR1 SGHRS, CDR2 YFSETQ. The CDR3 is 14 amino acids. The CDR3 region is CASSLSPKGTEAFF. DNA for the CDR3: TGCGCCAGCAGCTTGAGCCCAAAAGGGACTGAAGCTTTCTTT. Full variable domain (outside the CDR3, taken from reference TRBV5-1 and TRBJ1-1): KAGVTQTPRYLIKTRGQQVTLSCSPISGHRSVSWYQQTPGQGLQFLFEYFSETQRNKGNFPGRFSGRQFSNSRSEMNVSTLELGDSALYLCASSLSPKGTEAFFGQGTRLTVV.

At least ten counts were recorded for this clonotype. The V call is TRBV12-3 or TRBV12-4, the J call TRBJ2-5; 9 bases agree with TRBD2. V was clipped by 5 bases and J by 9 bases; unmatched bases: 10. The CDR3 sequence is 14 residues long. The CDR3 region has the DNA TGTGCCAGCAGTGGGCTAGCGGGGACGGGGGCCCAGTACTTC. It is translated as CASSGLAGTGAQYF.

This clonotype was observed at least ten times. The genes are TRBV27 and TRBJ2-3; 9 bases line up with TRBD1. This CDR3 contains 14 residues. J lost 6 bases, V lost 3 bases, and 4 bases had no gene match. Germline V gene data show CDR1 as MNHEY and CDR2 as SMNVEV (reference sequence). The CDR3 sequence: CASSFLGTGDTQYF. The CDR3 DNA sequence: TGTGCCAGCAGTTTCCTCGGGACAGGGGATACGCAGTATTTT.

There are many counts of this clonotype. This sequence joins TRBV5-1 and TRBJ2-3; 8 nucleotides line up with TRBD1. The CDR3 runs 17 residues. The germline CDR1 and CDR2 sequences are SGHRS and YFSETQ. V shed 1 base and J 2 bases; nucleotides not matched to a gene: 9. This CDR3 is CASSLFPGQDLTDTQYF. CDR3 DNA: TGCGCCAGCAGCTTGTTTCCGGGACAGGACCTCACAGATACGCAGTATTTT.

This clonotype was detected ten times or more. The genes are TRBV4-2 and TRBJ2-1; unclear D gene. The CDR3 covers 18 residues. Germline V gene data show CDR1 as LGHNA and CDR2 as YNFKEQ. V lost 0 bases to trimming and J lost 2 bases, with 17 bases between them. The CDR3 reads CASSQDSEAERAYNEQFF. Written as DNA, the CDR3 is TGTGCCAGCAGCCAAGATTCAGAGGCGGAGCGCGCCTACAATGAGCAGTTCTTC.

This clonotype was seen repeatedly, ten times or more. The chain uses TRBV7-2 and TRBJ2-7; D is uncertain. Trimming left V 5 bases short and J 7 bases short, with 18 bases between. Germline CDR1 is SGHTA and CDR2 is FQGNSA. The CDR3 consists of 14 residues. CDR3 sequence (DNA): TGTGCCAGCAGCCCGACACCTAGGATGGGGGAGCAGTACTTC. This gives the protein CASSPTPRMGEQYF.

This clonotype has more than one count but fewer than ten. CDR3 nucleotides: TGTGCCAGCAGCAAAGTGAGGACAGGGACCACTGAAGCTTTCTTT. Encoded protein: CASSKVRTGTTEAFF. The chain couples TRBV21-1 to TRBJ1-1; the table gives TRBD1 as D, unverified against the DNA. TRBV21-1 is a pseudogene locus. CDR3 length: 15 residues.

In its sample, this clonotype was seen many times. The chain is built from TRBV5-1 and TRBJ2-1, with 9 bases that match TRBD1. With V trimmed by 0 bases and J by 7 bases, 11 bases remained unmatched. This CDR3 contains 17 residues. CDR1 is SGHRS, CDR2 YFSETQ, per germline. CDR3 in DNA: TGCGCCAGCAGCTTGGACCAACCCCACAGGGGGCGGAATGAGCAGTTCTTC. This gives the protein CASSLDQPHRGRNEQFF.

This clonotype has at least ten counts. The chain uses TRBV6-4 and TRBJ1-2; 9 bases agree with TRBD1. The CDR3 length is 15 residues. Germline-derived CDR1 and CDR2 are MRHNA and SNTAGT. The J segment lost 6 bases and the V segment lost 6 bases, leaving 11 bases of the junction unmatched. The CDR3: CASSRSDRDRDGYTF. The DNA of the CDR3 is TGTGCCAGCAGCCGCTCGGACCGGGACAGGGATGGCTACACCTTC.

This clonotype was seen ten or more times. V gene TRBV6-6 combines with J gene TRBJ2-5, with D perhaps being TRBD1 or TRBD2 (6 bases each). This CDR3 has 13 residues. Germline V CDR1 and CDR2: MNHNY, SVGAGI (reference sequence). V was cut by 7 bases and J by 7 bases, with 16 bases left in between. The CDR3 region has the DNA TGTGCCAGCACCCCACAAGGGGGAGGGACCCAGTACTTC. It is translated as CASTPQGGGTQYF.

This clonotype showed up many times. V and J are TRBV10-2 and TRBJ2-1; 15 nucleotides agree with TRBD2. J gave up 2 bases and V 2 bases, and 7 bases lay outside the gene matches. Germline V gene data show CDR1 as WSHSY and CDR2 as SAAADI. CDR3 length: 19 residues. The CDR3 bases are TGCGCCAGCAGTGAGGGACTAGCGGGAGGGCCGGGGCCCTACAATGAGCAGTTCTTC. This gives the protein CASSEGLAGGPGPYNEQFF.

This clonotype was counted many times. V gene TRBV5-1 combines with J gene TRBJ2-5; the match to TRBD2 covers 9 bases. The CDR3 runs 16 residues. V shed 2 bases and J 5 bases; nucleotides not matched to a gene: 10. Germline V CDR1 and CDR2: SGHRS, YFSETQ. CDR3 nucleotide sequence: TGCGCCAGCAGCTTCCCGACTAGCGGAAGACAGGAGACCCAGTACTTC. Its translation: CASSFPTSGRQETQYF.

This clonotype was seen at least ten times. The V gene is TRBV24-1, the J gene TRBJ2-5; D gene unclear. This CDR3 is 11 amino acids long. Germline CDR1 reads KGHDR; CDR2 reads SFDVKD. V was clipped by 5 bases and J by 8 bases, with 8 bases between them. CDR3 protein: CATSGVGTQYF. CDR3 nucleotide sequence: TGTGCCACCAGTGGTGTCGGTACCCAGTACTTC.

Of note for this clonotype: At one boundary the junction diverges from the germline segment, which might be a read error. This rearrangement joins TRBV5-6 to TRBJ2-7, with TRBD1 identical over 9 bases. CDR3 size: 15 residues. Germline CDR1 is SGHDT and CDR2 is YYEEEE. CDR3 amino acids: CASSLFRDRAYELYF. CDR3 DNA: TGCGCCAGCAGCTTGTTTAGGGACAGGGCCTACGAGCTGTACTTC.

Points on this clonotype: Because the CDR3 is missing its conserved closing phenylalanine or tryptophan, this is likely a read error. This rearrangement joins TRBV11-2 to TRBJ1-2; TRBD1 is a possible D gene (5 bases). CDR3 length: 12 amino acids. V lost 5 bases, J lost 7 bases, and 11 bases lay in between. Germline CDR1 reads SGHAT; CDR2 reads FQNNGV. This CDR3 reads CASSLGTLGYTL. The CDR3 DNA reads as TGTGCCAGCAGCCTGGGGACGCTTGGCTACACCTTA.

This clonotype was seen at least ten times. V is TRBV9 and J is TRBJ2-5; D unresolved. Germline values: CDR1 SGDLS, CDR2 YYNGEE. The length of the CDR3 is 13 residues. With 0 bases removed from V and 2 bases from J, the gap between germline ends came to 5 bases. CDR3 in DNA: TGTGCCAGCAGCGTAGCCAGTCAAGAGACCCAGTACTTC. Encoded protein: CASSVASQETQYF.

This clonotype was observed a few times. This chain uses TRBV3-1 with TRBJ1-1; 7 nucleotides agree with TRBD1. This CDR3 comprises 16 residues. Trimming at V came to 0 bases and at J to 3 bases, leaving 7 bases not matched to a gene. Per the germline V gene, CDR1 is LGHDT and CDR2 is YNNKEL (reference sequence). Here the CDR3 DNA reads TGTGCCAGCAGCCAAGATTGGGGGACAGAGTACACTGAAGCTTTCTTT. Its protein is CASSQDWGTEYTEAFF.

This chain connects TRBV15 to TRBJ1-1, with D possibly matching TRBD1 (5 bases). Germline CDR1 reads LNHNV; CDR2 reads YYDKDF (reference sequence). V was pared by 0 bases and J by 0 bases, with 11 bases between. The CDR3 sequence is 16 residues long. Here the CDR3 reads CATSRDHPRVNTEAFF. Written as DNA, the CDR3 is TGTGCCACCAGCAGAGATCATCCCAGGGTGAACACTGAAGCTTTCTTT.